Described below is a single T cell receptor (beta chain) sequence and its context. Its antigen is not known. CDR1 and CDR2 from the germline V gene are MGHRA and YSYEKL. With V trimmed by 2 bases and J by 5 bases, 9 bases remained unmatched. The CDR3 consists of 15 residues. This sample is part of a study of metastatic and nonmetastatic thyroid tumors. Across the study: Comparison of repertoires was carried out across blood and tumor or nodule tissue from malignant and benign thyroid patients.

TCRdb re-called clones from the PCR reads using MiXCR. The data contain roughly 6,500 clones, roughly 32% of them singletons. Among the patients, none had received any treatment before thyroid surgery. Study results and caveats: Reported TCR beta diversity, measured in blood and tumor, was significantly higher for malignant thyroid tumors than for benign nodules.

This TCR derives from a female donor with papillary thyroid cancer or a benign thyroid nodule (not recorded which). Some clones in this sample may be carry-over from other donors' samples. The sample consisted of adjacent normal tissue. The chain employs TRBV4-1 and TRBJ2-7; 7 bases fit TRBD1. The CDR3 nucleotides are TGCGCCAGCAGCCAATCCGGCGACAGGGTCAACGAGCAGTACTTC. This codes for CASSQSGDRVNEQYF.